Below, one T cell receptor (beta chain) is given with its context. The target of this receptor is not known. Per-nucleotide qualities are absent, and no much larger clonotype sits a single base away. The germline V and J ends show losses of 0 bases and 10 bases respectively, and no gene match explains 8 bases of the junction. CDR1 LNHDA and CDR2 SQIVND are derived from the germline V gene (reference sequence). From its cysteine to its phenylalanine, the CDR3 spans 15 amino acids. Just CDR3 DNA is preserved here, 45 bases in frame from base 1. The cohort comprised some 680 healthy bone marrow donors. All cohort members were sampled while nominally healthy, although unrecorded immune exposures were likely present. The donor was CMV seronegative and was included in the group of a few hundred seronegative cohort members. A peripheral blood sample was provided by each donor, and peripheral blood mononuclear cells were used for TCR beta sequencing. Genomic DNA extraction from the blood cell samples was performed with the Qiagen DNeasy Blood Extraction Kit.

This sample was included in a study of cytomegalovirus exposure and HLA in healthy donors (dated by TCRdb to about 2017). Some background on the complete study: An earlier analysis of roughly 610 of the donors reported about 260 Gb of sequence data and some 110 million unique TCR beta sequences obtained from around 170 million T cells. In addition to the first cohort of 666 subjects, a separate validation cohort of approximately 130 different subjects was used. An early release that covered more than 550 HLA-typed donors contained approximately 300 gigabases of sequencing data and about 93 million unique TCR sequences. Among the roughly 400 genotyped donors, roughly 80% belonged to the genetic ancestry cluster associated with self-reported Caucasian donors. Typing coverage varied by locus: about 620-630 donors for A, B, C, DRB1 and DQB1; approximately 560 for DQA1; 606 for DPA1; roughly 450 for DPB1. An earlier analysis of fewer than 700 of the donors applied high-throughput TCR beta sequencing to assess whether each TCR beta V gene segment acted as functional or pseudogenic. The study combined high-throughput TCR immunosequencing, statistical association of individual TCRs with disease status, and machine learning to predict cytomegalovirus infection status. Both class I and class II loci were covered by HLA typing, at four-digit resolution. Genome-wide SNP genotypes for about three fifths of the roughly 670 donors were used in a later genetic analysis, which treated that subset as a discovery cohort. Among some 410 genotyped donors of the cohort, an average of about 240,000 unique TCR beta nucleotide sequences were sequenced per donor, 15% to 20% of them non-productive. Rather than drawing on any new phenotypic data, the later analysis identified candidate immune exposures from TCR beta sequences and the way those sequences occurred across donors. Five DR-DQ haplotypes were handled as single units for association and clustering because linkage in the cohort was strong. Every discovery cohort repertoire had been produced on one sequencing platform. The study was designed to test whether signatures of past pathogen exposure could be identified by cataloging public T cell receptors. Donor age, sex, ethnicity and CMV serostatus were compiled alongside the repertoire data. Using immunosequencing, the study profiled T cell repertoires from around 670 subjects and related those repertoires to cytomegalovirus serostatus. A later analysis re-analyzed previously published TCR beta repertoires from 660 or so donors and added high-resolution HLA genotyping to study TCR occurrence patterns. Results the study describes overall, beyond this receptor: Across donors, most TCR sequences were observed very rarely, whereas some public TCRs were present in many individuals. The cohort was sequenced for TCR beta chains only, and without alpha or paired-chain data the features that could be detected were limited. An association between a missense DCLRE1C variant and V-gene and J-gene trimming of TCR beta chains was found in a later genetic analysis and replicated in an independent cohort. A further reported finding was that TCR beta sequences accurately predicted the HLA-A and HLA-B alleles for most subjects in the first cohort. In a later analysis, TCR association rates were found to vary across HLA loci, with the most associated TCRs seen for DRB1 alleles and the fewest for HLA-C alleles. When HLA alleles, especially DR and DQ, strongly co-occurred, TCR associations were difficult to assign to individual alleles. Cytomegalovirus status was reported to be diagnosed by the classifier with high specificity and sensitivity in both the original and validation cohorts. Sequencing depth was assumed to be roughly uniform across donors in the presence/absence analyses, though that assumption may not hold. In a later analysis, HLA-associated TCR beta chains were found to be more clonally expanded and to have lower generation probabilities than equally common non-associated chains. Compared with the roughly 700-donor mean, donors in an Asian-associated ancestry cluster had fewer N-insertions in productive TCRs, according to a later genetic analysis. Several of the top co-occurrence clusters appeared to be linked to parvovirus B19, influenza, CMV and Epstein-Barr virus, according to a later analysis. CMV serostatus was the only immune exposure information available for the cohort. It was suggested by the authors that the approach could potentially be generalized to other disease states and immunological phenotypes. The earlier analysis of some 560 of the donors excluded approximately 15 rarely observed V segments, including chromosome 9 orphons, because counts were too low. A cluster of highly shared sequence variants was judged likely to represent a technical artifact of the sequencing pipeline. Correlated functional status among segregating V segments might reflect linkage disequilibrium, but an unknown experimental factor could not be ruled out. A later analysis associated 15,000 to 20,000 TCR beta sequences with specific HLA alleles at a false discovery rate of 0.05. Some IMGT-functional V segments, including TRBV6-2 and TRBV6-3, could not be distinguished by the 87-base-pair reads and were therefore excluded. HLA typing was unavailable for some donors at each locus, so association tests used only the typed subset. The study gave a list of 150 to 200 TCR beta chains associated with cytomegalovirus. Most CMV-associated TCR beta chains appeared to be HLA-restricted in a later analysis, and the HLA associations seemed to be driven largely by CMV exposure. In vitro tests confirmed that a few of the cytomegalovirus-associated TCR beta chains recognize cytomegalovirus antigens. In an earlier analysis of approximately 590 of the donors, most TCR beta V segments appeared in productive rearrangements about 87% or about 30% of the time, broadly matching IMGT annotations.

Library preparation used the immunoSEQ multiplex PCR assay. The multiplex PCR relied on a mix of 60 forward primers for TCR Vbeta segments and 13 reverse primers for TCR Jbeta segments. A multiplex PCR assay on genomic DNA amplified the CDR3 region of rearranged TCR beta genes. The Illumina HiSeq System was used to sequence the amplified TCR beta libraries as 87-base-pair reads. The paper's data handling went like this. A later analysis counted some 74 million unique TCR beta chains across the 640 or so repertoires, and 10 million to 12 million of these chains were shared by at least two donors. To remove PCR and sequencing errors, raw reads were error-corrected and collapsed into unique sequences using a nearest-neighbor algorithm that merged closely related sequences. CDR3 sequences were aligned to IMGT reference sequences to assign V, D and J gene segments. For a sequence to be retained, a match of at least six nucleotides to both a V gene segment and a J gene segment was required. A rearrangement counted as productive if the CDR3 had no stop codons and remained in frame with V and J, and every other rearrangement counted as non-productive. Following IMGT convention, CDR3 was defined as the stretch from the second conserved V-encoded cysteine to the conserved J-encoded phenylalanine. The earlier analysis of a few hundred of the donors excluded any sequence lacking an unambiguous match to a single V gene segment. In an earlier analysis of several hundred of the donors, V segments were called functional above 56.7% productive rearrangements and were called segregating when the between-donor standard deviation exceeded 5%. To diagnose cytomegalovirus status from the catalog of TCR beta chain sequences, a statistical classification framework was built. In a later analysis, V and J genes were assigned by comparing TCR nucleotide sequences against IMGT/GENE-DB human TR gene sequences. The TCRdist pipeline was used in a later analysis to assign CDR3 sequences and most-parsimonious VDJ recombination scenarios. In a later analysis, each TCR beta chain was defined by its CDR3 amino acid sequence together with its V-gene family, and reads lacking a unique V-gene family were excluded. In a later analysis, 450 to 600 highly shared, low-generation-probability nucleotide sequences were removed to address suspected cross-contamination and a sequencing artifact. In a later analysis, a clonal expansion index was calculated for each public chain from normalized within-repertoire ranks of inferred template counts. In a later analysis, generation probabilities were computed with a VDJ recombination model fitted to out-of-frame rearrangements, and the resulting probabilities were checked against IGoR. In a later analysis, TCR-TCR, TCR-HLA and TCR-CMV co-occurrence was scored with hypergeometric tests, and a repertoire-size bias correction was applied to TCR pairs. In a later analysis, false discovery rates were estimated by permuting HLA or CMV assignments 20 times. In a later analysis, co-occurring TCRs were grouped using DBSCAN, and TCRdist sequence similarity was added for clustering within HLA-allele-positive subsets. Co-occurrence clustering excluded repertoires with fewer than 30,000 or more than 120,000 public chains, plus five with anomalous nucleotide sharing. TCRdb mirrors the immuneACCESS table, restricted to in-frame sequences. Some clones are absent from its copies; in checked studies, under half trace to an unresolved V gene, and the reason for the others is unknown. V and J calls and clone size come straight from that table; D and trimming were deduced from the DNA. The sample table records 100,000 or so clones; roughly 85% of these occur just once. The leading ten clones occupy just over 2.5% of the sample.

The clonotype originates from a middle-aged man in good health and CMV-seronegative. The rearrangement combines TRBV19 with TRBJ2-1; 8 bases in the middle match TRBD2. Sample: PBMCs. In nucleotide form, the sequence is TGTGCCAGTAGTATAGATCTCCCTAAGCGGGGGGAGCAGTTCTTC. This sequence encodes CASSIDLPKRGEQFF.